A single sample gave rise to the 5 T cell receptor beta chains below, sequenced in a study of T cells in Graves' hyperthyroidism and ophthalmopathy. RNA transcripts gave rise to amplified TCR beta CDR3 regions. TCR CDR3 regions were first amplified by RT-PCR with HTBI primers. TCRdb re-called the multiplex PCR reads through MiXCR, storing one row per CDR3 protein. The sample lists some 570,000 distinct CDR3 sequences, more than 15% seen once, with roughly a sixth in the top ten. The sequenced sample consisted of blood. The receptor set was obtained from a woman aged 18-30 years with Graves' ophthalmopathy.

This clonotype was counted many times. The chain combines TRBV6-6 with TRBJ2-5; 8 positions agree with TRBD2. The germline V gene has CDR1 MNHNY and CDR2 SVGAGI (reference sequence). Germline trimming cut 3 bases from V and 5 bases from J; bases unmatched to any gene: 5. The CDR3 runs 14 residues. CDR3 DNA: TGTGCCAGCAGTTATGGGGCTAGCGGGGAGACCCAGTACTTC. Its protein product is CASSYGASGETQYF.

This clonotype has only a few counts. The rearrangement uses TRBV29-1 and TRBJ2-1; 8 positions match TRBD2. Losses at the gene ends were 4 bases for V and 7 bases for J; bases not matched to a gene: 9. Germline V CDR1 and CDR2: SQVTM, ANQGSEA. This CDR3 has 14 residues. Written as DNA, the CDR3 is TGCAGCGTTGCGGGGGGGGGGGATGGTAATGAGCAGTTCTTC. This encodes CSVAGGGDGNEQFF.

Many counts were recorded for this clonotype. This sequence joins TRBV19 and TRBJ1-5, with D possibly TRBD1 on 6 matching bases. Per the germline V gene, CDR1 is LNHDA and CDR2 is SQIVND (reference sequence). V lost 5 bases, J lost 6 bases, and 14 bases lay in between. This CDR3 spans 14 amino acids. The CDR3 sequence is CASSSTGFGQPQHF. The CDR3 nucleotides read TGTGCCAGTAGTTCCACAGGGTTCGGTCAGCCCCAGCATTTT.

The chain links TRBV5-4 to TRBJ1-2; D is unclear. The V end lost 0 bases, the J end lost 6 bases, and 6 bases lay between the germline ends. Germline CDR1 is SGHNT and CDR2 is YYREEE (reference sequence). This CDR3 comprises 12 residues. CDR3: CASSLGLNGYTF. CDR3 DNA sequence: TGTGCCAGCAGCTTGGGTCTGAATGGCTACACCTTC.

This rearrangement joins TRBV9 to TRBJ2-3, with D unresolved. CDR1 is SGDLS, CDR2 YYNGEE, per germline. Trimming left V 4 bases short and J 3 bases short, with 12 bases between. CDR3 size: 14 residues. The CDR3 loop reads CASSSRTETDTQYF. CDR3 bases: TGTGCCAGCAGCTCGCGGACGGAGACAGATACGCAGTATTTT. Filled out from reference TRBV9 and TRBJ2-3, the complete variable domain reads DSGVTQTPKHLITATGQRVTLRCSPRSGDLSVYWYQQSLDQGLQFLIQYYNGEERAKGNILERFSAQQFPDLHSELNLSSLELGDSALYFCASSSRTETDTQYFGPGTRLTVL.